This T cell receptor beta chain came from a study of identical twins. Only a few counts were recorded for this clonotype. Germline CDR1 reads SGHRS; CDR2 reads YFSETQ. The V end was cut by 0 bases, the J end by 8 bases, with 11 bases between. The CDR3 is 13 residues long. TCRdb reprocessed the 5' RACE reads via MiXCR and lists one record per CDR3 protein. In the table there are some 1,600,000 distinct CDR3 sequences, around 33% of which are singletons. Sequenced sample: cord blood. V is TRBV5-1 and J is TRBJ1-1, with D unresolved. The clonotype was recovered from a newborn girl in good health. The DNA for the CDR3 is TGCGCCAGCAGCTTGGTCGTAGTCGGGGAAGCTTTCTTT. Its translation is CASSLVVVGEAFF.